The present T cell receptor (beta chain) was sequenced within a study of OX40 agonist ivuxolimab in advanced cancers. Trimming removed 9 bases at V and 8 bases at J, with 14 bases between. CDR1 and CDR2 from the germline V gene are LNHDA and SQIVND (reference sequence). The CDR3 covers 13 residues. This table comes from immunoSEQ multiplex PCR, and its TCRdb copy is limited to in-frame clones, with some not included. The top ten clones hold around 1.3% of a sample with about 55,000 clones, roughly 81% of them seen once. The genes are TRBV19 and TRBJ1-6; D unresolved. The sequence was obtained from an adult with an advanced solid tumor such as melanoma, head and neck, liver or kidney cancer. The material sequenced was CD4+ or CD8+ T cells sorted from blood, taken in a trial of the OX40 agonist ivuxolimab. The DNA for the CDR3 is TGTGCCAGCGGTGTGGGTCAACATTCACCCCTCCACTTT. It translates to CASGVGQHSPLHF.